A selection of T cell receptor beta chains follows, all from one sample in a study of CD4+ T cells in melanoma. Generated by immunoSEQ multiplex PCR, the TCRdb table keeps only in-frame clones and is missing some. This table holds under 8,000 clones, around 71% found once. The sample taken for sequencing was cells from a culture (not recorded whether cultured in vitro). Receptors originate from a human donor with melanoma. CDR3s include the opening cysteine and the closing phenylalanine or tryptophan. The order of the fields is clone size, D gene, J gene, V gene, CDR3 DNA, CDR3 protein. The D gene is left open where the match is weak. Expanded clones get a size class; other rows say once, few or many, or leave the size out.

NA NA TRBJ2-7 TRBV7-2 TGTGCCAGCGCCCCAGGTTCGGACGAGCAGTACTTC CASAPGSDEQYF
once NA TRBJ1-5 TRBV4-3 TGCGCCAGCAGCCAAGGGTACGGATCCTATCAGCCCCAGCATTTT CASSQGYGSYQPQHF
NA NA TRBJ1-3 TRBV24-1 TGTGCCACCGCTTCAGCTGGAAACACCATATATTTT CATASAGNTIYF
NA TRBD1 TRBJ2-5 TRBV2 TGTGCCAGCAGTGATCCGGACAGGGAAGAGACCCAGTACTTC CASSDPDREETQYF
NA TRBD1 TRBJ1-5 TRBV24-1 TGTGCCACCAGTGATTTGCAGGGACAGGCCTCCAAACATCATCAGCCCCAGCATTTT CATSDLQGQASKHHQPQHF
NA NA TRBJ2-1 TRBV23-1 TGCGCCAGCAGTCAATCGAAAAAACAGGGCTACAATGAGCAGTTCTTC CASSQSKKQGYNEQFF
once NA TRBJ1-2 TRBV6-6 TGTGCCAGCATCTCCCAGGGCTCGGTAAACTATGGCTACACCTTC CASISQGSVNYGYTF
once NA TRBJ2-7 TRBV7-6 TGTGCCAGCAGCTTTGGCGTCGGTCGAGACGAGCAGTACTTC CASSFGVGRDEQYF
NA NA TRBJ1-1 TRBV25-1 TGTGCCAGCAGTGAACTGGGTACTGAAGCTTTCTTT CASSELGTEAFF
few NA TRBJ2-7 TRBV4-2 TGTGCCAGCAGCCAAGTGACCGACAGAGGTTTCCTCTACGAGCAGTACTTC CASSQVTDRGFLYEQYF
NA TRBD1 TRBJ2-1 TRBV7-9 TGTGCCAGCAGCCTGGGACAGGGGGCAAGGAATGAGCAGTTCTTC CASSLGQGARNEQFF
NA TRBD2 TRBJ2-3 TRBV5-1 TGCGCCAGCAGCCTCAAGACTAGCGGTCGCACAGATACGCAGTATTTT CASSLKTSGRTDTQYF
NA NA TRBJ1-5 TRBV19 TGTGCCAGTAGTGGCAGGGGAGGTGACAATCAGCCCCAGCATTTT CASSGRGGDNQPQHF
NA NA TRBJ1-6 TRBV7-2 TGTGCCAGCAGCCAGGGACCTAATAATTCACCCCTCCACTTT CASSQGPNNSPLHF
NA TRBD1 TRBJ2-2 TRBV10-3 TGTGCCATCAGTGAGTTGGCAGGGGGCGCGAACACCGGGGAGCTGTTTTTT CAISELAGGANTGELFF
NA TRBD1 TRBJ2-5 TRBV3-1/TRBV3-2 TGTGCCAGCAGCCGCTTCAGGGGGCAGTCAGAGACCCAGTACTTC CASSRFRGQSETQYF
NA NA TRBJ1-3 TRBV7-2 TGTGCCAGCAATTATCCTGGAAACACCATATATTTT CASNYPGNTIYF
NA NA TRBJ2-3 TRBV3-1/TRBV3-2 TGTGCCAGCAGCCAACGGACCGGTGGTAGCACAGATACGCAGTATTTT CASSQRTGGSTDTQYF
NA NA TRBJ1-2 TRBV11-2 TGTGCCAGCAGCTCCGATGTGGGGGAGGGCTATGGCTACACCTTC CASSSDVGEGYGYTF
medium-sized TRBD1 TRBJ2-7 TRBV3-1/TRBV3-2 TGTGCCAGCAGCCAAGATAGAGGGGGCTTCTCCTACGAGCAGTACTTC CASSQDRGGFSYEQYF
once NA TRBJ2-4 TRBV19 TGTGCCAGTAGTATCGACATGCTCCTCGGCAAAAACATTCAGTACTTC CASSIDMLLGKNIQYF
few NA TRBJ2-2 TRBV29-1 TGCAGCGTTGGGAAGGACACCGGGGAGCTGTTTTTT CSVGKDTGELFF
NA NA TRBJ1-4 TRBV5-4 TGTGCCAGCAGCCCAAACAGGAATCTTAATGAAAAACTGTTTTTT CASSPNRNLNEKLFF
large NA TRBJ2-2 TRBV28 TGTGCCAGCAGTTTGATAGCCGGGGGCTATAACGGGGAGCTGTTTTTT CASSLIAGGYNGELFF
NA TRBD1 TRBJ2-7 TRBV4-3 TGCGCCAGCAGCCAACAGGACAGGGCCTCCTACGAGCAGTACTTC CASSQQDRASYEQYF
NA NA TRBJ1-1 TRBV14 TGTGCCAGCAGCAACTTAGGGGGAAGGGGTGAAGCTTTCTTT CASSNLGGRGEAFF
few NA TRBJ1-1 TRBV7-2 TGTGCCAGCAGCTTTACAACGAACACTGAAGCTTTCTTT CASSFTTNTEAFF
NA NA TRBJ2-2 TRBV28 TGTGCCAGCAGAAGCACCGGGGAGCTGTTTTTT CASRSTGELFF
NA NA TRBJ1-5 TRBV6-6 TGTGCCAGCAGTTACACGGGTCGTAATCAGCCCCAGCATTTT CASSYTGRNQPQHF
few TRBD1 TRBJ2-7 TRBV6-7 TGTGCCAGCCTAACCCTTCAGGGGGCAGGGTACTCCTACGAGCAGTACTTC CASLTLQGAGYSYEQYF
NA NA TRBJ1-1 TRBV19 TGTGCCAGTAGTATCAGGGCGGGCGACGGCACTGAAGCTTTCTTT CASSIRAGDGTEAFF
NA NA TRBJ2-5 TRBV19 TGTGCCAGTAGTATTAAAGAGACCCAGTACTTC CASSIKETQYF
NA TRBD2 TRBJ2-7 TRBV11-1 TGTGCCAGCAGCTTAGAAGCTAGCGGGGGGTACGAGCAGTACTTC CASSLEASGGYEQYF
few NA TRBJ2-7 TRBV5-4 TGTGCCAGCAGCTCCACGGGAAGGTCCGAGCAGTACTTC CASSSTGRSEQYF
NA TRBD1 TRBJ1-5 TRBV4-1 TGCGCCAGCAGCCAAGAGTCAGGGGGTGGTCAGCCCCAGCATTTT CASSQESGGGQPQHF
NA NA TRBJ1-4 TRBV6-5 TGTGCCAGCAGTTACCGGGGCGGGGGGGGAAAACTGTTTTTT CASSYRGGGGKLFF
NA TRBD1 TRBJ2-7 TRBV6-6 TGTGCCAGCAGAACCGGGACAGGGAGCTACGAGCAGTACTTC CASRTGTGSYEQYF
NA TRBD1 TRBJ2-7 TRBV6-2/TRBV6-3 TGTGCCAGCAGACCTCCCGGGACAGCTTCCTACGAGCAGTACTTC CASRPPGTASYEQYF
few NA TRBJ2-3 TRBV7-3 TGTGCCAGCAGCTTCCAGGGTGGCACAGATACGCAGTATTTT CASSFQGGTDTQYF
few TRBD2 TRBJ2-7 TRBV9 TGTGCCAGCAGCGTCCGGACTAGCGGCGAGCAGTACTTC CASSVRTSGEQYF
NA NA TRBJ2-2 TRBV7-9 TGTGCCAGCAGCTTAGCGCCGGGGAAGGGCGGGGAGCTGTTTTTT CASSLAPGKGGELFF
NA TRBD1 TRBJ2-7 TRBV27 TGTGCCAGCAGTTCGCGATCCGGGACAGGAGTGTCCTACGAGCAGTACTTC CASSSRSGTGVSYEQYF
NA TRBD1 TRBJ1-5 TRBV30 TGTGCCTGGAGTCCTTCTCCGGACAGGGAGCCCTATCAGCCCCAGCATTTT CAWSPSPDREPYQPQHF
NA NA TRBJ2-7 TRBV7-2 TGTGCCAGCAGCTTGTATTTCCGGGACTTCCGGTTTTACGAGCAGTACTTC CASSLYFRDFRFYEQYF
once NA TRBJ2-5 TRBV7-3 TGTGCCAGCAGCTTACTAGCCCAAGAGACCCAGTACTTC CASSLLAQETQYF
few NA TRBJ2-1 TRBV7-3 TGTGCCAGCAGCCCCCCATCCCTTAATGAGCAGTTCTTC CASSPPSLNEQFF
few TRBD2 TRBJ2-2 TRBV9 TGTGCCAGCAGCGAGACTAGCGGGGGGGCTAACGGTCCCGGGGAGCTGTTTTTT CASSETSGGANGPGELFF
NA NA TRBJ1-1 TRBV15 TGTGCCACCAGCAGAGATGAAGTGCAGACTGAAGCTTTCTTT CATSRDEVQTEAFF
few NA TRBJ1-5 TRBV29-1 TGCAGCGTCGGGCTCCAGGGTGATAGCAATCAGCCCCAGCATTTT CSVGLQGDSNQPQHF
NA TRBD1 TRBJ2-2 TRBV13 TGTGCCAGCAGCCGTAACAGGGGGACGAGCACCGGGGAGCTGTTTTTT CASSRNRGTSTGELFF
NA TRBD2 TRBJ2-7 TRBV20-1 TGCAGTGCTAGTTCTAGCGGGGTCTCCTACGAGCAGTACTTC CSASSSGVSYEQYF
NA TRBD1 TRBJ2-7 TRBV5-1 TGCGCCAGCAGCTTGGCCCCGGGACAGGGCTACGAGCAGTACTTC CASSLAPGQGYEQYF
NA NA TRBJ1-3 TRBV11-1 TGTGCCAGCAGCTTAGACCGGGATGGAAACACCATATATTTT CASSLDRDGNTIYF
NA TRBD1 TRBJ1-5 TRBV27 TGTGCCAGCAGCTCGGGACAGGGAAGTCAGCCCCAGCATTTT CASSSGQGSQPQHF
NA TRBD2 TRBJ2-5 TRBV24-1 TGTGCCACCAGTGAGGGGCCAGCGGGGGGGGGAAATCGAGAGACCCAGTACTTC CATSEGPAGGGNRETQYF
NA NA TRBJ1-4 TRBV5-1 TGCGCCAGCCGGACAGAAGGCAGTGAAAAACTGTTTTTT CASRTEGSEKLFF
few NA TRBJ1-5 TRBV5-4 TGTGCCAGCAGCTTGGCCAATAGCAATCAGCCCCAGCATTTT CASSLANSNQPQHF
medium-sized NA TRBJ2-7 TRBV5-6 TGTGCCAGCAGCCTCCGCCCTACAGCTTACTCCTACGAGCAGTACTTC CASSLRPTAYSYEQYF
NA NA TRBJ1-6 TRBV28 TGTGCCAGCACATCCTCCAGGGAGTGGGGATTTTCACCCCTCCACTTT CASTSSREWGFSPLHF
NA TRBD1 TRBJ2-5 TRBV28 TGTGCCAGCAGCCTAAAACAGGGGGCCGGAGAGACCCAGTACTTC CASSLKQGAGETQYF